A selection of T cell receptor beta chains follows, all from one sample in a study of beta chain features in type 1 diabetes. Some clones are missing from TCRdb's copy, which holds only in-frame ones; the method was immunoSEQ multiplex PCR. Of over 500,000 clones listed, about 16% are singletons. Input material: naive CD4+ T cells from blood. The receptors were sampled from a man in his late teens or twenties in good health. CDR3s include the opening cysteine and the closing phenylalanine or tryptophan. D genes are given only for firm matches. Expanded clones are given a class, and other clones once, few, many or no size at all.

j_gene | d_gene | abundance | v_gene | CDR3nt | CDR3aa
TRBJ2-7 | TRBD2 | few | TRBV9 | TGTGCCAGCAGCGTCGGGGGGAGATACTACGAGCAGTACTTC | CASSVGGRYYEQYF
TRBJ1-4 | TRBD1 | few | TRBV25-1 | TGTGCCAGCAGTGAATACAAGACAGGGAGAAAACTGTTTTTT | CASSEYKTGRKLFF
TRBJ1-3 | - | few | TRBV15 | TGTGCCACCAGCAGAGTAGGGGGCACCATATATTTT | CATSRVGGTIYF
TRBJ2-7 | TRBD2 | few | TRBV25-1 | TGTGCCAGCAGCCCTGGGGGAGGGAACCCCTACGAGCAGTACTTC | CASSPGGGNPYEQYF
TRBJ2-7 | - | - | TRBV6-6 | TGTGCCAGCAGTTCGTCCGGTGGGGGTTGGTTCGAGCAGTACTTC | CASSSSGGGWFEQYF
TRBJ1-6 | - | - | TRBV9 | TGTGCCAGCAGCGGGACAGATATTAGCTCCTATAATTCACCCCTCCACTTT | CASSGTDISSYNSPLHF
TRBJ1-2 | TRBD1 | - | TRBV5-1 | TGCGCCAGCAGCGCCGGGACAGCTAACTATGGCTACACCTTC | CASSAGTANYGYTF
TRBJ2-1 | - | few | TRBV5-4 | TGTGCCAGCAGCCGGGATTACTCCTACAATGAGCAGTTCTTC | CASSRDYSYNEQFF
TRBJ2-3 | - | few | TRBV7-2 | TGTGCCAGCAGCTCCATCACCAATTCAGATACGCAGTATTTT | CASSSITNSDTQYF
TRBJ1-1 | - | - | TRBV4-1 | TGCGCCAGCAGCCAAGTTTACATGTGGAACACTGAAGCTTTCTTT | CASSQVYMWNTEAFF
TRBJ2-6 | - | few | TRBV7-3 | TGTGCCAGCAGCTTAACATGGTCGGGGAACCCCCTTGTGGCTGGGGCCAACGTCCTGACTTTC | CASSLTWSGNPLVAGANVLTF
TRBJ2-2 | - | - | TRBV4-3 | TGCGCCAGCAGCCAAGGGGCCTCTATCCCCGGGGAGCTGTTTTTT | CASSQGASIPGELFF
TRBJ2-7 | TRBD1 | few | TRBV14 | TGTGCCAGCAGCCAGCGAACCGGGACAGGGGCCGCCGAGCAGTACTTC | CASSQRTGTGAAEQYF
TRBJ2-7 | TRBD2 | - | TRBV4-1 | TGCGCCAGCAGCACAGGGGGGACTAGCGGGAGGGCCAAGTACGAGCAGTACTTC | CASSTGGTSGRAKYEQYF
TRBJ1-2 | - | - | TRBV9 | TGTGCCAGCAGCGTTAATGCGGGCTATGGCTACACCTTC | CASSVNAGYGYTF
TRBJ1-2 | TRBD1 | - | TRBV30 | TGTGCCTGGAGTACGACAGGGACTGGCTACACCTTC | CAWSTTGTGYTF
TRBJ1-2 | TRBD1 | - | TRBV5-1 | TGCGCCAGCAGCTTGACAGGGGGCGAGGGTGGCTACACCTTC | CASSLTGGEGGYTF
TRBJ2-7 | - | - | TRBV18 | TGTGCCAGCTCACCACTTGTCGGGACGGGAACCTACGAGCAGTACTTC | CASSPLVGTGTYEQYF
TRBJ2-3 | - | - | TRBV7-2 | TGTGCCAGCAGCCATGGACACCGGGCCGGTACGCAGTATTTT | CASSHGHRAGTQYF
TRBJ2-7 | - | - | TRBV4-3 | TGCGCCAGCAGCCAAGGAGGTTACGAGCAGTACTTC | CASSQGGYEQYF
TRBJ1-1 | - | - | TRBV14 | TGTGCCAGCAGCCAAGTGGGCCCTGGGGCTTTCTTT | CASSQVGPGAFF
TRBJ1-5 | - | - | TRBV15 | TGTGCCACCAGCAGAGATCTAGGGCCCCAGCATTTT | CATSRDLGPQHF
TRBJ2-2 | - | few | TRBV9 | TGTGCCAGCAGCGTCCCTGCAACCATCGGGGAGCTGTTTTTT | CASSVPATIGELFF
TRBJ1-2 | - | - | TRBV16 | TGTGCCAGCAGCCAATCTTGGCAGGGAGCCTATGGCTACACCTTC | CASSQSWQGAYGYTF
TRBJ2-3 | TRBD2 | few | TRBV4-1 | TGCGCCAGCAGCTTAGCGGGGGTCGGCACAGATACGCAGTATTTT | CASSLAGVGTDTQYF
TRBJ1-4 | - | - | TRBV4-1 | TGCGCCAGCAGCCGACTAGCGGGCGAAAAACTGTTTTTT | CASSRLAGEKLFF
TRBJ2-3 | - | few | TRBV29-1 | TGCAGCACGGAAGGGACCGCTGCCTTAGGTACGCAGTATTTT | CSTEGTAALGTQYF
TRBJ1-5 | TRBD1 | few | TRBV2 | TGTGCCAGCAGTCGGACAGGGCCTCAGCCCCAGCATTTT | CASSRTGPQPQHF
TRBJ2-2 | - | - | TRBV6-1 | TGTGCCAGCAGTGAACCCTGGCCGAACACCGGGGAGCTGTTTTTT | CASSEPWPNTGELFF
TRBJ1-3 | - | few | TRBV4-3 | TGCGCCAGCAGCCAAGCAAGGACCTCTGGAAACACCATATATTTT | CASSQARTSGNTIYF